This is a list of T cell receptor beta chains from one sample in a study of blood T cell repertoires in COVID-19. TCRdb's copy holds only in-frame clones and misses some; the assay was immunoSEQ multiplex PCR. Among 180,000 or so clones listed, around 80% were seen once. Sequenced input: PBMCs or T cells enriched from blood (not recorded which). These receptor sequences come from an older woman who had recovered from COVID-19. Each CDR3 is given with its conserved first and last residue. Each record gives: J gene, V gene, clone size, D gene, CDR3 protein, CDR3 DNA. A D gene is named only where the DNA matches it firmly. The size of a clone is reported for some rows only, either as once, few or many, or as a class for expanded clones.

TRBJ1-2 | TRBV30 | - | - | CAWSVTGLYGYTF | TGTGCCTGGAGTGTAACAGGCTTATATGGCTACACCTTC
TRBJ2-3 | TRBV2 | - | TRBD2 | CASRTSGSVTDTQYF | TGTGCCAGCAGAACTAGCGGGAGTGTGACAGATACGCAGTATTTT
TRBJ2-5 | TRBV5-1 | - | - | CASSLNGETQYF | TGCGCCAGCAGCTTGAACGGGGAGACCCAGTACTTC
TRBJ2-1 | TRBV5-1 | - | TRBD2 | CASSLAVAGGSEQFF | TGCGCCAGCAGCTTGGCGGTAGCGGGGGGTTCTGAGCAGTTCTTC
TRBJ2-3 | TRBV9 | - | TRBD1 | CASSVAGRGPDTQYF | TGTGCCAGCAGCGTAGCGGGTAGGGGGCCGGATACGCAGTATTTT
TRBJ2-1 | TRBV11-1 | - | - | CASSLGRGNEQFF | TGTGCCAGCAGCTTGGGCAGGGGCAATGAGCAGTTCTTC
TRBJ1-5 | TRBV29-1 | - | - | CSALYSNQPQHF | TGCAGCGCCCTGTATAGCAATCAGCCCCAGCATTTT
TRBJ2-3 | TRBV6-5 | - | - | CASSLGGQSTDTQYF | TGTGCCAGCAGTCTGGGGGGACAGAGCACAGATACGCAGTATTTT
TRBJ2-2 | TRBV5-4 | - | TRBD2 | CASSLALAGGVTGELFF | TGTGCCAGCAGCTTGGCCCTAGCGGGAGGGGTCACCGGGGAGCTGTTTTTT
TRBJ1-3 | TRBV18 | - | - | CASSPAGTFISGNTIYF | TGTGCCAGCTCACCTGCGGGCACCTTCATCTCTGGAAACACCATATATTTT
TRBJ2-7 | TRBV5-4 | once | TRBD1 | CASSSDRVGEQYF | TGTGCCAGCAGCTCGGACAGGGTAGGCGAGCAGTACTTC
TRBJ1-2 | TRBV6-5 | once | - | CASSYKGGGYGYTF | TGTGCCAGCAGCTATAAGGGTGGAGGTTATGGCTACACCTTC
TRBJ1-2 | TRBV5-1 | - | - | CASSTGDGYGYTF | TGCGCCAGCTCCACGGGGGATGGGTATGGCTACACCTTC
TRBJ2-7 | TRBV2 | - | - | CASKRGGYEQYF | TGTGCCAGCAAAAGGGGGGGGTACGAGCAGTACTTC
TRBJ2-7 | TRBV28 | - | TRBD1 | CASRYPAGTDEQYF | TGTGCCAGCAGGTACCCGGCCGGGACAGACGAGCAGTACTTC
TRBJ1-2 | TRBV30 | - | TRBD1 | CAWSPTDRGYGYTF | TGTGCCTGGAGTCCTACCGACAGGGGCTATGGCTACACCTTC
TRBJ2-3 | TRBV19 | - | TRBD2 | CASSPTSGGTDTQYF | TGTGCCAGTAGTCCTACTAGCGGGGGGACAGATACGCAGTATTTT
TRBJ2-2 | TRBV5-1 | - | TRBD2 | CASSLVPASGAKGELFF | TGCGCCAGCAGCCTGGTTCCGGCTAGCGGGGCTAAAGGGGAGCTGTTTTTT
TRBJ2-2 | TRBV30 | few | - | CAWSKGGTGTGELFF | TGTGCCTGGAGTAAGGGAGGAACTGGGACCGGGGAGCTGTTTTTT
TRBJ2-1 | TRBV7-2 | - | TRBD2 | CASSPAGVGYNEQFF | TGTGCCAGCAGCCCTGCGGGAGTGGGATACAATGAGCAGTTCTTC
TRBJ2-7 | TRBV21-1 | - | - | CASTPQGGGACRYEQYF | TGTGCCAGCACCCCACAGGGGGGGGGCGCATGTAGGTACGAGCAGTACTTC
TRBJ2-1 | TRBV27 | - | TRBD2 | CASSFLAGYNEQFF | TGTGCCAGCAGTTTTCTAGCGGGATACAATGAGCAGTTCTTC
TRBJ1-1 | TRBV6-1 | once | - | CASSEGGGGPTEAFF | TGTGCCAGCAGTGAAGGCGGGGGGGGACCCACTGAAGCTTTCTTT
TRBJ1-6 | TRBV5-1 | - | - | CASSLVGAPLHF | TGCGCCAGCAGCTTGGTAGGGGCACCCCTCCACTTT
TRBJ2-4 | TRBV3-1/TRBV3-2 | - | - | CASSQRDTPQDF | TGTGCCAGCAGCCAACGGGACACACCACAGGACTTC
TRBJ1-2 | TRBV3-1/TRBV3-2 | - | - | CASSPPGGPYGYTF | TGTGCCAGCAGCCCCCCGGGGGGCCCCTATGGCTACACCTTC
TRBJ2-5 | TRBV5-6 | once | TRBD2 | CASSLTSGDQETQYF | TGTGCCAGCAGCTTGACTAGCGGGGATCAAGAGACCCAGTACTTC
TRBJ2-3 | TRBV7-3 | - | TRBD1 | CASSSGTGDYTQYF | TGTGCCAGCAGCTCCGGGACAGGGGATTATACGCAGTATTTT
TRBJ2-1 | TRBV7-2 | - | - | CASSLYPQDYNEQFF | TGTGCCAGCAGCCTCTACCCTCAAGACTACAATGAGCAGTTCTTC
TRBJ1-2 | TRBV2 | - | - | CASSLKNIYGYTF | TGTGCCAGCAGCCTGAAAAACATCTATGGCTACACCTTC
TRBJ2-1 | TRBV10-3 | - | TRBD2 | CATQPGLSANEQFF | TGTGCCACGCAGCCGGGACTAAGCGCCAATGAGCAGTTCTTC
TRBJ1-1 | TRBV9 | - | - | CASSVGEINTEAFF | TGTGCCAGCAGCGTAGGGGAGATCAACACTGAAGCTTTCTTT